Below are 14 T cell receptor beta chains sequenced from a single sample in a study of blood T cell repertoires in COVID-19. Data came from immunoSEQ multiplex PCR; TCRdb stores just in-frame clones and leaves some out. The sample includes some 460,000 clones, about nine tenths of them seen just once. The sequenced sample was PBMCs or T cells enriched from blood (not recorded which). The receptors derive from a woman aged 18 to 35 who had recovered from COVID-19.

CDR3 bases: TGCAGTGCTAGTCCCGACAGGGGGCCTGGCTACACCTTC. Translation: CSASPDRGPGYTF. The chain has TRBV20-1 and TRBJ1-2, with 10 positions matching TRBD1. The CDR3 loop spans 13 amino acids. With V trimmed by 3 bases and J by 7 bases, 5 bases remained unmatched. Germline CDR1 is DFQATT and CDR2 is SNEGSKA (reference sequence).

The CDR3 DNA sequence: TGTGCCAGTAGTCCTTTCGCTAGGGGCCGATCTATTGAAGCTTTCTTT. Its translation is CASSPFARGRSIEAFF. The chain is built from TRBV19 and TRBJ1-1; possibly TRBD1 for D (5 bases). The germline gives CDR1 LNHDA, CDR2 SQIVND (reference sequence). The CDR3 consists of 16 residues. Trimming stripped 5 bases from V and 7 bases from J, with 23 bases between.

This clone was picked up a small number of times. The chain uses TRBV4-1 and TRBJ1-1, with 9 nucleotides matching TRBD1. Germline CDR1 is MGHRA and CDR2 is YSYEKL. The trim removed 4 bases at V and 4 bases at J, leaving 4 bases unmatched. The CDR3 is made up of 14 amino acids. For the CDR3, the DNA is TGCGCCAGCAGCCGGGACAGGGATACCACTGAAGCTTTCTTT. This encodes CASSRDRDTTEAFF.

There are a few counts of this clone. CDR3 sequence reads: CASSLTGSLEAFF. The CDR3 DNA follows: TGTGCCAGCAGCTTAACGGGGAGTTTGGAAGCTTTCTTT. V is TRBV7-2 and J is TRBJ1-1; no firm D call. The CDR3 contains 13 residues. V was trimmed by 2 bases and J by 8 bases, leaving 12 bases between them. Germline lookup yields CDR1 SGHTA and CDR2 FQGNSA.

The rearrangement links TRBV19 to TRBJ1-5; D gene uncertain. V was pared by 2 bases and J by 4 bases, with 21 bases between. CDR1 is LNHDA, CDR2 SQIVND, per germline (reference sequence). The CDR3 is made up of 18 amino acids. Here the CDR3 reads CASSIIPGDAANNQPQHF. For the CDR3, the DNA is TGTGCCAGTAGTATAATACCGGGAGACGCGGCGAATAATCAGCCCCAGCATTTT.

The chain couples TRBV4-2 to TRBJ1-2, with 10 bases that match TRBD1. The CDR3 runs 19 residues. Trimming took 1 base from V and 6 from J; bases not matched to a gene: 17. Germline V gene sequence: CDR1 LGHNA, CDR2 YNFKEQ. CDR3 protein: CASSQGPGTGAPGDDGYTF. The CDR3 DNA reads as TGTGCCAGCAGCCAAGGTCCCGGGACAGGGGCTCCCGGCGATGATGGCTACACCTTC.

The J gene is TRBJ2-7, the V gene TRBV7-8; D possibly corresponds to TRBD2 (8 bases). The ends were cut back, 5 bases at V and 12 bases at J, with 14 bases in the middle. The V gene's germline CDR1 is SGHVS and CDR2 FQNEAQ. The CDR3 sequence is 11 residues long. The CDR3 is CASSRGGQPYF. Here the CDR3 DNA reads TGTGCCAGCAGCCGGGGGGGACAGCCGTACTTC.

The chain links TRBV7-9 to TRBJ2-1; 7 nucleotides align to TRBD2. CDR3 length: 16 residues. CDR1 is SEHNR and CDR2 is FQNEAQ in the germline V gene (reference sequence). V was pared by 3 bases and J by 8 bases, with 13 bases of the junction left unmatched. CDR3: CASSFARSGEGHEQFF. The CDR3 DNA is TGTGCCAGCAGCTTCGCGAGAAGCGGGGAGGGGCATGAGCAGTTCTTC. Full variable domain (outside the CDR3, taken from reference TRBV7-9 and TRBJ2-1): DTGVSQNPRHKITKRGQNVTFRCDPISEHNRLYWYRQTLGQGPEFLTYFQNEAQLEKSRLLSDRFSAERPKGSFSTLEIQRTEQGDSAMYLCASSFARSGEGHEQFFGPGTRLTVL.

The chain has TRBV11-3 and TRBJ2-7; TRBD2 might be the D (6 bases). Trimming stripped 5 bases from V and 5 bases from J, with 10 bases between. The CDR3 runs to 12 residues. Per germline, CDR1 SGHNT and CDR2 YENEEA. CDR3 amino acids: CASSEGRNEQYF. In DNA, the CDR3 is TGTGCCAGCAGCGAGGGGAGGAACGAGCAGTACTTC.

The gene calls are TRBV5-1 and TRBJ1-1, with TRBD1 identical over 8 bases. The CDR3 contains 14 residues. Unmatched junction bases numbered 2, after V lost 3 bases and J lost 1 base. Per germline, CDR1 SGHRS and CDR2 YFSETQ. In nucleotides, the CDR3 is TGCGCCAGCAGCTCGGGACAGGAGAACACTGAAGCTTTCTTT. Its translation is CASSSGQENTEAFF.

V usage is TRBV6-5 and J usage is TRBJ2-3; 11 bases are a match to TRBD2. CDR1 and CDR2 (germline): MNHEY, SVGAGI. This CDR3 is 15 amino acids long. The V gene end was trimmed by 5 bases and the J gene end by 2 bases; junction bases not matched to a gene: 3. The CDR3 sequence is CASSLAGGPTDTQYF. The CDR3 DNA reads TGTGCCAGCAGTCTAGCGGGGGGTCCCACAGATACGCAGTATTTT.

The genes are TRBV12-5 and TRBJ2-1; TRBD2 matches at 8 bases. Germline V gene data show CDR1 as LGHNT and CDR2 as FRNRAP. The CDR3 loop spans 17 amino acids. Trimming cost V 0 bases and J 10 bases; bases outside gene matches: 14. DNA for the CDR3: TGTGCTAGTGGTTTGGTACTCGGGAGGGGGGCGCAGAAAGAGCAGTTCTTC. It specifies CASGLVLGRGAQKEQFF. Complete variable domain (other parts from reference TRBV12-5 and TRBJ2-1): DARVTQTPRHKVTEMGQEVTMRCQPILGHNTVFWYRQTMMQGLELLAYFRNRAPLDDSGMPKDRFSAEMPDATLATLKIQPSEPRDSAVYFCASGLVLGRGAQKEQFFGPGTRLTVL.

In DNA form, the CDR3 reads TGCGCCAGCAGTGATGACGCGGGGAGCACAGATACGCAGTATTTT. It translates to CASSDDAGSTDTQYF. The rearrangement uses TRBV10-1 and TRBJ2-3; TRBD2 is a possible D gene (6 bases). The CDR3 length is 15 residues. V gave up 3 bases and J gave up 0 bases, with 10 bases separating them. The germline gives CDR1 WNHNN, CDR2 SYGVQD (reference sequence).

The V gene is TRBV5-1, the J gene TRBJ1-2; D is unresolved. Trimming left V 3 bases short and J 8 bases short, with 20 bases between. Germline assignment: CDR1 SGHRS and CDR2 YFSETQ. This CDR3 contains 15 residues. The DNA of the CDR3 is TGCGCCAGCAGCTCAAGACTGACGGAGGTAGGGGGCTACACCTTC. As protein: CASSSRLTEVGGYTF.